Listed here is a single TCR beta chain. Its antigen remains unknown. This entry is derived from a study of CD8+ T cells in alopecia areata. Treatment reported: oral pan-JAK inhibitor, 5-10 mg twice daily. It was from PBMCs that CD4+ and CD8+ T cells were sorted. Study-wide points: Scalp repertoires also include resident alphabeta T cells from normal skin.

Once RNA had been extracted, it was reverse transcribed into cDNA to act as the sequencing template. Profiled with immunoSEQ multiplex PCR; TCRdb holds only in-frame clones, not every one. The table includes over 150,000 clones, roughly 60% detected once. This CDR3 contains 12 residues. Germline CDR1 LNHNV, CDR2 YYDKDF (reference sequence). The V gene lost 5 bases and the J gene lost 7 bases, with 11 bases spanning the gap. The TCR sequence derives from a human donor with alopecia areata. This material consisted of CD4+ T cells sorted from blood, taken at week 24, from a patient treated with tofacitinib. The chain couples TRBV15 to TRBJ1-2, with D possibly being TRBD1 (5 bases). CDR3 sequence (DNA): TGTGCCACCAGCCCGCCGGGGGGTGGCTACACCTTC. It specifies CATSPPGGGYTF.